What follows describes a single T cell receptor beta chain. This clone has more than one count but fewer than ten. It lacks a known antigen. One base away there is no much larger clone; base qualities are not given. This entry comes from a study of metastatic and nonmetastatic thyroid tumors (dated by TCRdb to 2019 to 2021). For context, the study as a whole: Repertoires were compared across peripheral blood and tumor or nodule tissue samples from malignant and benign thyroid patients. Overall study results and their limits: In both blood and tumor samples, TCR beta diversity was reported to be significantly higher in malignant tumors than in benign nodules.

The library was built by means of PCR. Sequencer: Illumina HiSeq 4000. High-throughput sequencing was used to profile the TCR beta-chain CDR3 region of every patient. Per the original workflow: A classifier to discriminate distant-metastatic papillary thyroid cancer patients was built from CDR3 differences across clinicopathological groups. The Shannon index was used to measure repertoire diversity, and the Morisita-Horn index was used to measure how similar tumor and blood repertoires were. The public reads were reanalyzed by TCRdb: fastp trimming at Q25, MiXCR alignment, in-frame beta chains only. The V and J calls come from TCRdb's annotation, not from the publication. Counted in this sample were about 15,000 clones; 29% of them appeared once. The ten largest clones represent roughly an eighth of the sample. V gives up 6 bases and J gives up 0 bases, and the segment between their germline ends measures 12 bases. According to the germline V gene, CDR1 reads MDHEN and CDR2 reads SYDVKM. The cysteine opens and the phenylalanine closes a CDR3 of 14 amino acids. Just CDR3 DNA is preserved here, 42 bases in frame from base 1.

No treatment had been received by any patient before thyroid surgery. Using T-cell receptor beta sequencing, the study looked back at clinical samples from patients collected from the early 2010s to the late 2010s. The source is a male donor with papillary thyroid cancer or a benign thyroid nodule (not recorded which). Some clones in this sample may be carry-over from other donors' samples. The V and J segments used are TRBV28 and TRBJ2-7, with TRBD1 perhaps the D gene, on 6 matching bases. The sample was tumor tissue. CDR3 sequence: CASSRGRSSYEQYF. The DNA is as follows: TGTGCCAGCAGCAGGGGACGCAGCTCCTACGAGCAGTACTTC.